This TCR beta chain is from a study of regulatory T cells in long-lasting Graves disease. Arm-PCR of CDR3 regions with iRepertoire HTBI primers generated TCR beta libraries. TCRdb re-called the multiplex PCR reads through MiXCR, storing one row per CDR3 protein. This sample has 350,000 to 550,000 distinct CDR3 sequences, with around 13% found just once. Time point of the sample: newly diagnosed GD, antithyroid drugs for less than 3 months. PBMC-extracted RNA yielded the TCR library. Study-wide findings and caveats: Persistent patients had a count of shared public clonotypes (around 2,700) that exceeded that of new patients (about 870).

This clonotype has a count of ten or more. The antigen is unknown. An end of the junction does not agree with germline; a read error may underlie this. CDR1 is SGHTA, CDR2 FQGTGA, per germline. The CDR3 is made up of 16 amino acids. The same sample was also used in a study of T cells in Graves' hyperthyroidism and ophthalmopathy. That work contributes: Ophthalmopathy and stable hyperthyroidism were told apart by a 13 V-J model.

The clonotype comes from a woman between 50 and 59 years old with Graves disease. Sequences were derived from peripheral blood mononuclear cells (PBMCs), sampled at new diagnosis, from a patient treated with antithyroid drugs. The V and J genes are TRBV7-3 and TRBJ2-1, with D unclear. CDR3 loop: CASSITGPPRYNEQFF. CDR3 DNA: TGTGCCAGCAGCATAACCGGGCCCCCCCGTTACAATGAGCAGTTCTTC.